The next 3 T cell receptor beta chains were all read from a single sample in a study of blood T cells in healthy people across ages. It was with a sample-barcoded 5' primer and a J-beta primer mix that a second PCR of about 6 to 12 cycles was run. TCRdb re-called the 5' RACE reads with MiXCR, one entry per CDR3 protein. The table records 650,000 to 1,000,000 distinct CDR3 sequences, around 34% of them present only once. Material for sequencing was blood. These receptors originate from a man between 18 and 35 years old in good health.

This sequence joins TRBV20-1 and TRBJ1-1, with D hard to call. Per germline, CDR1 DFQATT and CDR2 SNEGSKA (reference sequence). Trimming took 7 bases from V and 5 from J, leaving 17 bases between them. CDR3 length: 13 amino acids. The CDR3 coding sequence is TGCAGTGTCGGGAACTGGGTTCGGACTGAAGCTTTCTTT. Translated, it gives CSVGNWVRTEAFF.

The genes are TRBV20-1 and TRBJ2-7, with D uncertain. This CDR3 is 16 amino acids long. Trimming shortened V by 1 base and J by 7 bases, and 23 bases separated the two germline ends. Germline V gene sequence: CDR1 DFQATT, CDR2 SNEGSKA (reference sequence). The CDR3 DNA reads TGCAGTGCTAGAGCTCACTGGGCGGCCAACTACAATGAGCAGTACTTC. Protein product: CSARAHWAANYNEQYF.

Here the CDR3 reads CSARTSGDHEQYF. The CDR3, as DNA: TGCAGTGCTAGGACTAGCGGGGACCACGAGCAGTACTTC. The chain is built from TRBV20-1 and TRBJ2-4, with TRBD2 matching 11 bases. The J call may be incorrect, as the DNA end agrees better with TRBJ2-7. CDR3 length: 13 residues. Germline V gives CDR1 DFQATT, CDR2 SNEGSKA (reference sequence).